This is a list of T cell receptor beta chains from one sample in a study of the immune and genomic landscape of osteosarcoma. Libraries were prepared by immunoSEQ multiplex PCR; TCRdb keeps only in-frame clonotypes and omits some of them. The sample holds some 5,000 clones; 77% are singletons and the top ten take roughly 6.8%. Specimen: osteosarcoma tumor tissue from the lung. The receptors stem from a human donor with osteosarcoma. Both conserved end residues are trimmed from each CDR3.

CDR3aa: ASSSRLAGVHNEQF; v_gene: TRBV6-5; j_gene: TRBJ2-1
CDR3aa: ASSLFRVGELF; v_gene: TRBV5-1; j_gene: TRBJ2-2
CDR3aa: ASSQVTGDEQY; v_gene: TRBV4-1; j_gene: TRBJ2-7
CDR3aa: AWSGGRAGTGELF; v_gene: TRBV30; j_gene: TRBJ2-2
CDR3aa: ASSFPRGETQY; v_gene: TRBV5-1; j_gene: TRBJ2-5
CDR3aa: ASSPYYQGSTEAF; v_gene: TRBV27; j_gene: TRBJ1-1
CDR3aa: ASSEVAGGTGELF; v_gene: TRBV2; j_gene: TRBJ2-2
CDR3aa: ASVPGPGNTIY; v_gene: TRBV6-1; j_gene: TRBJ1-3
CDR3aa: ASSQGRGGTYNSPLH; v_gene: TRBV14; j_gene: TRBJ1-6
CDR3aa: ASSELDRGRRDGYT; v_gene: TRBV6-1; j_gene: TRBJ1-2
CDR3aa: ASTMNPGPGQPQH; v_gene: TRBV28; j_gene: TRBJ1-5
CDR3aa: ASSLKTNEQF; v_gene: TRBV11-2; j_gene: TRBJ2-1
CDR3aa: ASGPSTSGSDIQY; v_gene: TRBV12-5; j_gene: TRBJ2-4
CDR3aa: ASSAGVSYEQY; v_gene: TRBV9; j_gene: TRBJ2-7
CDR3aa: ASSLRLSDTQY; v_gene: TRBV27; j_gene: TRBJ2-3
CDR3aa: ASSLRSGGGYGYT; v_gene: TRBV7-6; j_gene: TRBJ1-2
CDR3aa: ASSPPWPGQMPRVLEQY; v_gene: TRBV18; j_gene: TRBJ2-7
CDR3aa: ASSQDLARGDYGYT; v_gene: TRBV4-1; j_gene: TRBJ1-2
CDR3aa: ASSPSRATHGYT; v_gene: TRBV6-5; j_gene: TRBJ1-2
CDR3aa: ASSQEEAGGPTDNEQF; v_gene: TRBV4-2; j_gene: TRBJ2-1
CDR3aa: ASSFYYGDTQY; v_gene: TRBV27; j_gene: TRBJ2-3
CDR3aa: ASRTPRPWGCDTQY; v_gene: TRBV21-1; j_gene: TRBJ2-3
CDR3aa: AISESTRIQKGETQY; v_gene: TRBV10-3; j_gene: TRBJ2-5
CDR3aa: ASRHHTNVGGPFEQY; v_gene: TRBV7-9; j_gene: TRBJ2-7
CDR3aa: ASSLGTVSEQY; v_gene: TRBV11-1; j_gene: TRBJ2-7
CDR3aa: ASSIRLAALYNEQF; v_gene: TRBV19; j_gene: TRBJ2-1
CDR3aa: ASSLGLGDGTDTQY; v_gene: TRBV5-4; j_gene: TRBJ2-3
CDR3aa: AWTLVARNSPLH; v_gene: TRBV30; j_gene: TRBJ1-6
CDR3aa: ASSQGPGGAPGELF; v_gene: TRBV7-3; j_gene: TRBJ2-2
CDR3aa: ASSLGTGSGYT; v_gene: TRBV11-2; j_gene: TRBJ1-2
CDR3aa: ASSVGSLLSGNTIY; v_gene: TRBV9; j_gene: TRBJ1-3
CDR3aa: ASSVGSGMADTQY; v_gene: TRBV9; j_gene: TRBJ2-3
CDR3aa: ASSLGRVTQY; v_gene: TRBV5-4; j_gene: TRBJ2-3
CDR3aa: ASSIVAGVEQF; v_gene: TRBV19; j_gene: TRBJ2-1
CDR3aa: ASSIVGKSTDTQY; v_gene: TRBV19; j_gene: TRBJ2-3
CDR3aa: ASSVGTSGYEQY; v_gene: TRBV7-2; j_gene: TRBJ2-7
CDR3aa: ASSYVARVVQY; v_gene: TRBV6-6; j_gene: TRBJ2-7
CDR3aa: ASSALAGSGTEAF; v_gene: TRBV6-1; j_gene: TRBJ1-1
CDR3aa: SGGLGVEAF; v_gene: TRBV29-1; j_gene: TRBJ1-1
CDR3aa: ASSLNPGSPGNTIY; v_gene: TRBV7-9; j_gene: TRBJ1-3
CDR3aa: ASSYDSNTEAF; v_gene: TRBV6-5; j_gene: TRBJ1-1
CDR3aa: ASSPGSLRETQY; v_gene: TRBV27; j_gene: TRBJ2-5
CDR3aa: ASSKKGREGVEKASEKGNEQF; v_gene: TRBV21-1; j_gene: TRBJ2-1
CDR3aa: ASSITRTGYGYT; v_gene: TRBV19; j_gene: TRBJ1-2
CDR3aa: ATSAGVVNTGELF; v_gene: TRBV10-3; j_gene: TRBJ2-2
CDR3aa: ASGLVRGSCNQPQH; v_gene: TRBV12-5; j_gene: TRBJ1-5
CDR3aa: ASSFPGYT; v_gene: TRBV7-9; j_gene: TRBJ1-2
CDR3aa: ASSLYNEQF; v_gene: TRBV6-6; j_gene: TRBJ2-1
CDR3aa: ASTLAGAYNEQF; v_gene: TRBV5-1; j_gene: TRBJ2-1
CDR3aa: ASSDSGTSGRNEQF; v_gene: TRBV25-1; j_gene: TRBJ2-1
CDR3aa: ASSRDGWGREQY; v_gene: TRBV19; j_gene: TRBJ2-7
CDR3aa: ASSVSGTGFEKLF; v_gene: TRBV19; j_gene: TRBJ1-4
CDR3aa: ASSLGMGRRNTEAF; v_gene: TRBV13; j_gene: TRBJ1-1
CDR3aa: ASSGYSTGVATDTQY; v_gene: TRBV25-1; j_gene: TRBJ2-3
CDR3aa: ASSYSGHEADTQY; v_gene: TRBV27; j_gene: TRBJ2-3
CDR3aa: ASSGGLAGVADTQY; v_gene: TRBV9; j_gene: TRBJ2-3
CDR3aa: ASRPRGQGVTEQY; v_gene: TRBV5-6; j_gene: TRBJ2-7
CDR3aa: AWSDPRGPPREQY; v_gene: TRBV30; j_gene: TRBJ2-7